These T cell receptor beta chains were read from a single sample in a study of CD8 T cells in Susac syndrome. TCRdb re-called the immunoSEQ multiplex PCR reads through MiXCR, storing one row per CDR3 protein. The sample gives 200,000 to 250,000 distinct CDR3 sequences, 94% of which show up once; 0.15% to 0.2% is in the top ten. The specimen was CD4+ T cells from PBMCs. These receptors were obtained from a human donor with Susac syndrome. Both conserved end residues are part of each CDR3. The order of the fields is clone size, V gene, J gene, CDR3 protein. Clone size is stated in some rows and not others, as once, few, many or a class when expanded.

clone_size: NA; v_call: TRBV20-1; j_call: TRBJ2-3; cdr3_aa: CSAPPPLAGARVDTQYF
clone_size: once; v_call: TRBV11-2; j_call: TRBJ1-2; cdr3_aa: CASSLGIGDGYTF
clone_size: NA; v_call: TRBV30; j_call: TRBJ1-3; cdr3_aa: CAWSGRLSGNTIYF
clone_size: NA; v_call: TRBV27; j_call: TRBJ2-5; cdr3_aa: CASRLAGGRETQYF
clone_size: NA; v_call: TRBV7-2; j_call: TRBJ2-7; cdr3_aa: CASSRGGTGFYEQYF
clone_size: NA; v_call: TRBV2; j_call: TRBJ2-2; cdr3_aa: CASSAPGGENTGELFF
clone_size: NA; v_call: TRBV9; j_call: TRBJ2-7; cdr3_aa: CASSQGGQLYEQYF
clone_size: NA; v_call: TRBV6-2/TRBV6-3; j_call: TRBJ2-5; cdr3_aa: CASSYPSGGAETQYF
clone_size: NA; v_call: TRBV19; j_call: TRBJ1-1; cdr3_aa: CASSPPRNTEAFF
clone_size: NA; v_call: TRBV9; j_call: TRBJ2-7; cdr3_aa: CASSPTYNAFYEQYF
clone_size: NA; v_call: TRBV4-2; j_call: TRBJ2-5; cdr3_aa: CASSQDSQGSQETQYF
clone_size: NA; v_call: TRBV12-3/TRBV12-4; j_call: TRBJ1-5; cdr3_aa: CASSPSGTSNQPQHF
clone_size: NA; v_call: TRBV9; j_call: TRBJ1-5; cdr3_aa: CASSAGGISNQPQHF
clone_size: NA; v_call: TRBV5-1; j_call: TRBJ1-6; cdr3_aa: CASSLPPFRDRPNSPLHF
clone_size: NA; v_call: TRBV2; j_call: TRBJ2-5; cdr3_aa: CASGGLRETQYF
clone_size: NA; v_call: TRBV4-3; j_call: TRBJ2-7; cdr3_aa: CASSQDVRQNYEQYF
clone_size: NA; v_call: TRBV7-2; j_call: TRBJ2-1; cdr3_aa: CASSSRTGDNYNEQFF
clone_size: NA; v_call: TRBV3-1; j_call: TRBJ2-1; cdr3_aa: CASSQERDYEQFF
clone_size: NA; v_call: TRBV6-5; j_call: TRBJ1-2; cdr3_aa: CASSYDRQAYGYTF
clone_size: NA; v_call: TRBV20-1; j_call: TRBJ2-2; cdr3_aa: CSAWGTPGELFF
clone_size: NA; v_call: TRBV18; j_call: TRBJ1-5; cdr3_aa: CASSLGPRSSPQHF
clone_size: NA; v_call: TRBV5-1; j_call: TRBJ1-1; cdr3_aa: CASSLFQGRATEAFF
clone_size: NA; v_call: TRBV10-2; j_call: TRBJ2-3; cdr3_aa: CASSESWASAYTDTQYF
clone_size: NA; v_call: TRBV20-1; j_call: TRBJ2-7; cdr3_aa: CSAGYRVGEQYF
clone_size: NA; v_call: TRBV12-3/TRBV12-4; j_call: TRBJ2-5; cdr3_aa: CASSLDGRETQYF
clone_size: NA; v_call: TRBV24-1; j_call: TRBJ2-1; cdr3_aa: CATSSFRGGEGVGDSYNEQFF
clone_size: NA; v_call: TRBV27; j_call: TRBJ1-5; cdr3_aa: CASSSHTTGLDQPQHF
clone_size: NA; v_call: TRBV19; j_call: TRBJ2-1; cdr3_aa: CASSVRFGSYNEQFF
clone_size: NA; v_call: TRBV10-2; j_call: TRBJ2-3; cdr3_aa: CASRGTMTSTDTQYF
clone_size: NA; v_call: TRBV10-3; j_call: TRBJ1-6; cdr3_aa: CAISELDRNSPLHF
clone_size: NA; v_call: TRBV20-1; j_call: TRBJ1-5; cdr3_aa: CSARDLTAGDNQPQHF
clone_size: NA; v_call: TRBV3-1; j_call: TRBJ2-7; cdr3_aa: CASSQMRGPYEQYF
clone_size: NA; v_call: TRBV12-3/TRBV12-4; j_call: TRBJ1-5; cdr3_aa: CASSLGGHQPQHF
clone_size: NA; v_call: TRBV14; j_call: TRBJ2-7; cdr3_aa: CASSQWDSYEQYF
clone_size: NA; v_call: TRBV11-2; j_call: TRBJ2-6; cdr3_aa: CASSLEGGIISGANVLTF
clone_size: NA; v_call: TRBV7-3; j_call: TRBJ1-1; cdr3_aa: CASSLSGKDTEAFF
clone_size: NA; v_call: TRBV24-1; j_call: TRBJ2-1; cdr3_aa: CATSRNNEQFF
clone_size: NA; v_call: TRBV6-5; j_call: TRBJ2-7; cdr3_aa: CASQVGGEQYF
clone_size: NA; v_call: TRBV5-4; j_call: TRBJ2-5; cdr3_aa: CASSLSGGPQTQYF
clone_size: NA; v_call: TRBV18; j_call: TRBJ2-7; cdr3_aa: CASSLGDTNYEQYF
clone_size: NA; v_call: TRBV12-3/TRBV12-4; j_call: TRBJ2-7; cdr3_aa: CASSLTQGVDEQYF